Given below is one T cell receptor beta chain in context. No DNA is shown, since the ends of the CDR3 on it are uncertain; the CDR3 is the one TCRdb lists. The data are from a study of CD8+CD57+ T cells in acquired aplastic anemia. Using genomic DNA as the template, TCR beta VDJ and CDR3 profiling was carried out. TCRdb independently ran MiXCR on the reads; one entry per CDR3 protein. The sample shows 190,000 or so distinct CDR3 sequences, roughly 50% of them seen only once. Germline V gene data show CDR1 as SGHAT and CDR2 as FQDESV (reference sequence). The CDR3 numbers 21 amino acids, ends counted. Patients included in sequencing had previously demonstrated CD8+CD57+ cell expansion by flow cytometry.

Specimen: sorted CD4+, CD8+, or CD8+CD57+ T cells (not recorded which) from PBMCs. The receptor comes from a human donor with aplastic anemia. V usage is TRBV11-1 and J usage is TRBJ2-2; the D segment call TRBD1 is taken from the table without a DNA check. The CDR3 spells CASGRSYNEQFFGPGTGELFF.